A single sample gave rise to the 20 T cell receptor beta chains below, sequenced in a study of CD8 T cells in Susac syndrome. Reverse transcription used about 0.5 to 1 ug RNA and random hexamers. Via MiXCR, TCRdb re-called the immunoSEQ multiplex PCR reads, giving one row per CDR3 protein. This table has around 170,000 distinct CDR3 sequences, around 93% appearing once. The material sequenced was CD8+ T cells from PBMCs. These receptors were taken from a human donor with Susac syndrome.

V and J are TRBV9 and TRBJ1-2, with 8 bases fitting TRBD1. Germline V gene sequence: CDR1 SGDLS, CDR2 YYNGEE. The length of the CDR3 is 16 residues. V was clipped by 3 bases and J by 1 base; unmatched bases: 8. The CDR3 here is CASSGSPGQDNYGYTF. In nucleotides, the CDR3 is TGTGCCAGCAGCGGGTCGCCGGGACAGGATAACTATGGCTACACCTTC.

V is TRBV27 and J is TRBJ2-2; maybe TRBD1 (6 bases). CDR3 length equals 21 residues. The germline gives CDR1 MNHEY, CDR2 SMNVEV (reference sequence). V shed 5 bases and J shed 2 bases, with 30 bases lying between them. The CDR3 nucleotides read TGTGCCAGCAGTCAGGACCTTTTTCCCCTATCGACGGACAGTAACACCGGGGAGCTGTTTTTT. It encodes CASSQDLFPLSTDSNTGELFF.

V is TRBV2 and J is TRBJ2-3; a possible D gene is TRBD2 (6 bases). V was clipped by 3 bases and J by 5 bases, with 12 bases between them. Germline CDR1 reads SNHLY; CDR2 reads FYNNEI. The CDR3 runs 14 residues. The CDR3 reads CASSDPRGLDTQYF. The CDR3 DNA reads as TGTGCCAGCAGTGACCCCCGGGGACTAGATACGCAGTATTTT.

This clonotype was recorded only once. This chain connects TRBV19 to TRBJ1-5, with TRBD1 matching over 9 bases. Germline lookup yields CDR1 LNHDA and CDR2 SQIVND (reference sequence). CDR3 length equals 16 residues. Unmatched junction bases numbered 14, after V lost 11 bases and J lost 3 bases. DNA for the CDR3: TGTGCCTCAGGGCAACCGGGACAGGGCACCAATCAGCCCCAGCATTTT. It is translated as CASGQPGQGTNQPQHF.

This chain connects TRBV5-1 to TRBJ2-3, with 9 bases aligning to TRBD1. The germline V gene has CDR1 SGHRS and CDR2 YFSETQ. The trim removed 3 bases at V and 2 bases at J, leaving 4 bases unmatched. The CDR3 loop spans 15 amino acids. The chain's CDR3 is CASSSDRGFTDTQYF. The CDR3 DNA sequence: TGCGCCAGCAGCTCGGACAGGGGATTCACAGATACGCAGTATTTT.

The V and J genes are TRBV28 and TRBJ2-7; D is unclear. Germline V lookup: CDR1 MDHEN, CDR2 SYDVKM. The CDR3 is 11 amino acids. The germline V and J ends were trimmed by 6 bases and 5 bases, with 8 bases remaining between them. CDR3 nucleotide sequence: TGTGCCAGCAGCTTGTACCACGAGCAGTACTTC. Its translation is CASSLYHEQYF.

CDR3 DNA sequence: TGCAGTGCTAACCCTGCTAGCGGGAGTCCAAATGAGCAGTTCTTC. Its translation is CSANPASGSPNEQFF. The chain joins TRBV20-1 to TRBJ2-1; 10 positions match TRBD2. The V gene's germline CDR1 is DFQATT and CDR2 SNEGSKA (reference sequence). Germline trimming cut 4 bases from V and 7 bases from J; bases unmatched to any gene: 10. This CDR3 contains 15 residues.

This sequence joins TRBV9 and TRBJ2-2; D perhaps matches TRBD1 (5 bases). This CDR3 comprises 16 residues. The ends were cut back, 0 bases at V and 5 bases at J, with 14 bases in the middle. CDR1 and CDR2 (germline): SGDLS, YYNGEE. CDR3 DNA: TGTGCCAGCAGCGTAGCTGGCCAGGGTGGGACCGGGGAGCTGTTTTTT. Residues: CASSVAGQGGTGELFF. Supplemented by reference TRBV9 and TRBJ2-2, the full variable domain reads DSGVTQTPKHLITATGQRVTLRCSPRSGDLSVYWYQQSLDQGLQFLIQYYNGEERAKGNILERFSAQQFPDLHSELNLSSLELGDSALYFCASSVAGQGGTGELFFGEGSRLTVL.

J is TRBJ2-2 and V is TRBV24-1; 8 bases agree with TRBD1. This CDR3 spans 13 amino acids. Per the germline V gene, CDR1 is KGHDR and CDR2 is SFDVKD. V shed 10 bases and J 3 bases; nucleotides not matched to a gene: 3. In DNA form, the CDR3 reads TGTGCCACGCAGGGGGCTGACACCGGGGAGCTGTTTTTT. This sequence encodes CATQGADTGELFF.

The chain links TRBV14 to TRBJ2-1, with 10 nucleotides matching TRBD2. The CDR3 extends over 18 amino acids. The germline V gene encodes CDR1 SGHDN and CDR2 FVKESK. V was clipped by 1 base and J by 4 bases; unmatched bases: 10. This CDR3 is CASSQGGLAGAVYNEQFF. The CDR3 DNA is TGTGCCAGCAGCCAAGGGGGTCTAGCGGGGGCTGTTTACAATGAGCAGTTCTTC.

This clonotype was seen just once. The chain combines TRBV30 with TRBJ2-3, with TRBD2 matching 8 bases. The V and J ends lost 6 bases and 12 bases, in that order; junction bases with no gene match: 11. CDR3 size: 12 residues. CDR1 is GTSNPN, CDR2 SVGIG, per germline (reference sequence). The CDR3 nucleotides read TGTGCCTGTAGCGGGGAGGGATTATCACAGTATTTT. Translating gives CACSGEGLSQYF.

This chain uses TRBV11-2 with TRBJ2-7; 9 nucleotides align to TRBD2. Germline-derived CDR1 and CDR2 are SGHAT and FQNNGV. The CDR3 runs 15 residues. Losses at the gene ends were 7 bases for V and 4 bases for J; bases not matched to a gene: 11. CDR3 sequence: CASISSGGFHYEQYF. CDR3 nucleotide sequence: TGTGCCAGCATATCGAGCGGGGGGTTTCATTACGAGCAGTACTTC.

The chain carries TRBV27 and TRBJ1-1; perhaps TRBD1 as D (5 bases). The ends were cut back, 6 bases at V and 0 bases at J, with 14 bases in the middle. Looked up from germline, CDR1 is MNHEY and CDR2 is SMNVEV (reference sequence). The CDR3 loop spans 15 amino acids. In DNA form, the CDR3 reads TGTGCCAGCAGCCCCATTCTGACAGTGAACACTGAAGCTTTCTTT. Amino acid sequence: CASSPILTVNTEAFF.

This chain connects TRBV12-3 or TRBV12-4 to TRBJ1-5; D is undetermined. This CDR3 is 14 amino acids long. Trimming removed 7 bases at V and 2 bases at J, with 12 bases between. This chain's CDR3 is CASTPTAGNQPQHF. In nucleotides, the CDR3 is TGTGCCAGCACCCCAACAGCGGGCAATCAGCCCCAGCATTTT.

This clonotype was counted a single time. The chain carries TRBV6-2 or TRBV6-3 and TRBJ1-2; the D is unclear. The CDR3 consists of 13 residues. The V end lost 2 bases, the J end lost 2 bases, and 6 bases lay between the germline ends. Per germline, CDR1 MNHEY and CDR2 SVGEGT. The CDR3 spells CASSYTQNYGYTF. As DNA, the CDR3 is TGTGCCAGCAGTTACACTCAAAACTATGGCTACACCTTC.

The chain couples TRBV11-1 to TRBJ2-3, with D possibly matching TRBD2 (6 bases). The CDR3 contains 16 residues. CDR1 SGHAT and CDR2 FQDESV come from the germline V gene (reference sequence). Trimming shortened V by 1 base and J by 4 bases, and 15 bases separated the two germline ends. CDR3 DNA sequence: TGTGCCAGCAGCTTAGGTGCCGGGAGTGGCCCAGATACGCAGTATTTT. Amino acids: CASSLGAGSGPDTQYF.

This chain joins TRBV2 and TRBJ2-5; unclear D gene. Per germline, CDR1 SNHLY and CDR2 FYNNEI. The V gene lost 2 bases and the J gene lost 0 bases, with 10 bases spanning the gap. This CDR3 comprises 15 residues. The CDR3 nucleotides are TGTGCCAGCAGTGAAACGAGAACGTACCAAGAGACCCAGTACTTC. It translates to CASSETRTYQETQYF. The full variable domain, with the rest looked up from reference TRBV2 and TRBJ2-5, is EPEVTQTPSHQVTQMGQEVILRCVPISNHLYFYWYRQILGQKVEFLVSFYNNEISEKSEIFDDQFSVERPDGSNFTLKIRSTKLEDSAMYFCASSETRTYQETQYFGPGTRLLVL.

The chain uses TRBV5-5 and TRBJ2-6; TRBD1 agrees at 8 bases. From germline, CDR1 is SGHKS and CDR2 YYEKEE (reference sequence). Trimming cost V 1 base and J 0 bases; bases outside gene matches: 6. The CDR3 length is 18 residues. CDR3 nucleotides: TGTGCCAGCAGCTTGAGGGGACAGGCTTACTCTGGGGCCAACGTCCTGACTTTC. This encodes CASSLRGQAYSGANVLTF. The variable domain in full, completed from reference TRBV5-5 and TRBJ2-6, reads DAGVTQSPTHLIKTRGQQVTLRCSPISGHKSVSWYQQVLGQGPQFIFQYYEKEERGRGNFPDRFSARQFPNYSSELNVNALLLGDSALYLCASSLRGQAYSGANVLTFGAGSRLTVL.

The rearrangement joins TRBV28 to TRBJ2-7; 13 nucleotides agree with TRBD2. Trimming cost V 5 bases and J 0 bases; bases outside gene matches: 7. Per germline, CDR1 MDHEN and CDR2 SYDVKM. The CDR3 sequence is 17 residues long. The CDR3 loop reads CASSPLWTSGGSYEQYF. DNA for the CDR3: TGTGCCAGCAGTCCACTTTGGACTAGCGGGGGCTCCTACGAGCAGTACTTC.

The chain links TRBV7-6 to TRBJ2-3, with TRBD2 identical over 8 bases. The CDR3 extends over 16 amino acids. With 5 bases clipped from V and 4 bases from J, the junction kept 11 bases outside the gene matches. CDR1 is SGHVS, CDR2 FNYEAQ, per germline. The CDR3 loop is CASSPRTSLLADTQYF. In nucleotides, the CDR3 is TGTGCCAGCAGCCCTAGGACTAGCTTATTAGCAGATACGCAGTATTTT. The complete variable domain, with remaining parts taken from reference TRBV7-6 and TRBJ2-3, reads GAGVSQSPRYKVTKRGQDVALRCDPISGHVSLYWYRQALGQGPEFLTYFNYEAQQDKSGLPNDRFSAERPEGSISTLTIQRTEQRDSAMYRCASSPRTSLLADTQYFGPGTRLTVL.